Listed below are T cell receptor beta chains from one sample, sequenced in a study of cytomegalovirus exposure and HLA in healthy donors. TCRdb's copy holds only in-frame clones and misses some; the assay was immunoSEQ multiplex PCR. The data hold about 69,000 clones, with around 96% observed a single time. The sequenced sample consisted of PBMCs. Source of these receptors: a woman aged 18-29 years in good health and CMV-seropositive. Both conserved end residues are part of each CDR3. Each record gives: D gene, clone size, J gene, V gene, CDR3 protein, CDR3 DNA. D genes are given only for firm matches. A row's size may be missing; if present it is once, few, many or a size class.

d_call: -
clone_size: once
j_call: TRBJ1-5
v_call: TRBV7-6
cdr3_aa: CASSPRRSRGRQPQHF
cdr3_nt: TGTGCCAGCAGCCCCCGGAGGAGCAGGGGCAGACAGCCCCAGCATTTT

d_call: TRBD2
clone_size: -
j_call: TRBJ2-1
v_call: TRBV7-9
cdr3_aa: CASSPGTTPYNEQFF
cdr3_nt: TGTGCCAGCAGCCCCGGGACTACCCCTTACAATGAGCAGTTCTTC

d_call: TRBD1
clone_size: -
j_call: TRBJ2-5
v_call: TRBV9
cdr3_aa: CASSVGLGTGGQETQYF
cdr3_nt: TGTGCCAGCAGCGTAGGCCTGGGGACAGGGGGGCAAGAGACCCAGTACTTC

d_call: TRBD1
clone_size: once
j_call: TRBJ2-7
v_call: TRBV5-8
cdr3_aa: CASSPGTGGYYEQYF
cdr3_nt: TGTGCCAGCAGCCCGGGGACAGGGGGTTACTACGAGCAGTACTTC

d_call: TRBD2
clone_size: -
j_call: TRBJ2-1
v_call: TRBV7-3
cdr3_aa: CASSLNGLAGRNEQFF
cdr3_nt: TGTGCCAGCAGCTTAAACGGACTAGCGGGACGAAATGAGCAGTTCTTC

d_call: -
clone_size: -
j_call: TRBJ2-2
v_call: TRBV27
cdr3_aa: CASSFSGTGELFF
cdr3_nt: TGTGCCAGCAGTTTTAGCGGCACCGGGGAGCTGTTTTTT

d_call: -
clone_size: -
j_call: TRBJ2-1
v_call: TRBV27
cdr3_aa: CASRSQDSSYNEQFF
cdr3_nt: TGTGCCAGCAGGTCCCAGGACAGCTCCTACAATGAGCAGTTCTTC

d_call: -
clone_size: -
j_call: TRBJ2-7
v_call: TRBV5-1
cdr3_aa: CASSLEGYEQYF
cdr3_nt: TGCGCCAGCAGCTTGGAGGGGTACGAGCAGTACTTC

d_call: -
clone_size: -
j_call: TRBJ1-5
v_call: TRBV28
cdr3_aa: CASSPRGTINQPQHF
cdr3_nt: TGTGCCAGCAGCCCTAGGGGGACAATTAATCAGCCCCAGCATTTT

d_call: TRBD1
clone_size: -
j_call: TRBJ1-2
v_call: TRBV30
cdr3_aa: CAWTGQGYGYTF
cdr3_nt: TGTGCCTGGACGGGACAGGGATATGGCTACACCTTC

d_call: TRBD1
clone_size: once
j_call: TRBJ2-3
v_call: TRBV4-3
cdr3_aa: CASSQDRQGTTDTQYF
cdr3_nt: TGCGCCAGCAGCCAAGATCGACAGGGGACCACAGATACGCAGTATTTT

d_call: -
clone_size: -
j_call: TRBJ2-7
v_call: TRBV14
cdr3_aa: CASSQVFGGEQYF
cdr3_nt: TGTGCCAGCAGCCAAGTCTTCGGAGGAGAGCAGTACTTC

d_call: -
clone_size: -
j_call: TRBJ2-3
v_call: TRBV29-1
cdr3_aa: CSVEANRDTQYF
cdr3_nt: TGCAGCGTTGAAGCGAACAGAGATACGCAGTATTTT

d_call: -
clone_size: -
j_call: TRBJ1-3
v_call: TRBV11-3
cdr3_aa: CASSFTGGNTIYF
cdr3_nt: TGTGCCAGCAGCTTTACGGGTGGAAACACCATATATTTT

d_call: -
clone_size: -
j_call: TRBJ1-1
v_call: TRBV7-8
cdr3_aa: CASSLLIGQQNTEAFF
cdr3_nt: TGTGCCAGCAGCTTATTGATAGGACAGCAGAACACTGAAGCTTTCTTT

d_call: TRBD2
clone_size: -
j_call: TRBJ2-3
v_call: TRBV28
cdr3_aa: CASSLRAGGGPDTQYF
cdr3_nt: TGTGCCAGCAGTCTTCGGGCGGGAGGAGGCCCAGATACGCAGTATTTT

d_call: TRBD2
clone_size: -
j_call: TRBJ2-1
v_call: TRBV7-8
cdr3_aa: CASSGRLAGELINEQFF
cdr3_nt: TGTGCCAGCAGCGGACGACTAGCGGGAGAGCTCATTAATGAGCAGTTCTTC

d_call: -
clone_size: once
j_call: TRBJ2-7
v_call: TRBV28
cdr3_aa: CASRTGQYTYEQYF
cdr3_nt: TGTGCCAGCAGGACAGGACAGTACACCTACGAGCAGTACTTC

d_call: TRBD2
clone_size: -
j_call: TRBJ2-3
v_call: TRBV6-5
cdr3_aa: CASRTSGSTDTQYF
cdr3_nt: TGTGCCAGCAGAACTAGCGGGAGCACAGATACGCAGTATTTT

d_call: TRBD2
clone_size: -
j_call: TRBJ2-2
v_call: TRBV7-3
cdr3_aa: CASSLIAGAGELFF
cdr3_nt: TGTGCCAGCAGCTTAATCGCGGGAGCCGGGGAGCTGTTTTTT

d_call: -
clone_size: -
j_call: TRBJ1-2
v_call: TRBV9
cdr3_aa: CASSESTVLSGGYTF
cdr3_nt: TGTGCCAGCAGCGAGTCTACGGTCCTGTCGGGTGGCTACACCTTC

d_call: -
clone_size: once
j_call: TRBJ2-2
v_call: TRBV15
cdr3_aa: CATSDYTGANTGELFF
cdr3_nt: TGTGCCACCAGCGACTATACGGGGGCGAACACCGGGGAGCTGTTTTTT

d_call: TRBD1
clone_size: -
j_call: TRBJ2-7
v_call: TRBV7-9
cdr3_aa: CASSLQGAAYEQYF
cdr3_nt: TGTGCCAGCAGCTTGCAGGGGGCAGCCTACGAGCAGTACTTC

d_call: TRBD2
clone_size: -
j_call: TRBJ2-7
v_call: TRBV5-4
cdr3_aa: CASTREGTSGVYEQYF
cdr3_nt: TGTGCCAGCACCCGGGAGGGGACTAGCGGGGTCTACGAGCAGTACTTC

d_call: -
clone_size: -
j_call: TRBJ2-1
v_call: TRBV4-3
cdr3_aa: CASTPNRGNEQFF
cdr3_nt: TGCGCCAGCACCCCCAACCGGGGCAATGAGCAGTTCTTC

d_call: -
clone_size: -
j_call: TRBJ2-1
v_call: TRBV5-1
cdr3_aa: CASSSTTRNEQFF
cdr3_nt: TGCGCCAGCAGCTCCACGACTAGGAATGAGCAGTTCTTC

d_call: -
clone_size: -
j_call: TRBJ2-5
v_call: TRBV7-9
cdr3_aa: CASSPRNRVTETQYF
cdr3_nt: TGTGCCAGCAGCCCCCGCAACAGGGTGACAGAGACCCAGTACTTC

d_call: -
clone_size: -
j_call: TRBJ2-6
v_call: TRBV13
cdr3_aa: CASSAGQPFVSGANVLTF
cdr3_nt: TGTGCCAGCAGCGCAGGACAGCCCTTTGTCTCTGGGGCCAACGTCCTGACTTTC

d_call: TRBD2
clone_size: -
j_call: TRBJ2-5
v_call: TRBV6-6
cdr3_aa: CASSYPRWEGQETQYF
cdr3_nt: TGTGCCAGCAGTTACCCCCGGTGGGAGGGCCAAGAGACCCAGTACTTC

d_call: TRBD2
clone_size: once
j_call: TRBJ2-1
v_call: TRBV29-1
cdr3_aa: CSVATSGSYNEQFF
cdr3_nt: TGCAGCGTTGCGACTAGCGGGAGCTACAATGAGCAGTTCTTC

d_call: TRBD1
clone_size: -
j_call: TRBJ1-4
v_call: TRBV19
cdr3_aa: CARGGLDEKLFF
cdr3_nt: TGTGCCAGAGGGGGCTTGGATGAAAAACTGTTTTTT

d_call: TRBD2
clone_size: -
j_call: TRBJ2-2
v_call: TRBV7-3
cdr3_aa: CASSLKAGLAVSNTGELFF
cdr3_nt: TGTGCCAGCAGCTTAAAGGCGGGACTAGCGGTGTCGAACACCGGGGAGCTGTTTTTT

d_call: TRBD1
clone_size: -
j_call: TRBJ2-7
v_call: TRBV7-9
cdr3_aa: CASSLEGTGYYEQYF
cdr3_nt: TGTGCCAGCAGCTTAGAGGGGACAGGGTACTACGAGCAGTACTTC

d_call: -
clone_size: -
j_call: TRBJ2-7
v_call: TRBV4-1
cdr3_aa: CASSQAQGQGYEQYF
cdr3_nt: TGCGCCAGCAGCCAAGCGCAGGGGCAAGGATACGAGCAGTACTTC

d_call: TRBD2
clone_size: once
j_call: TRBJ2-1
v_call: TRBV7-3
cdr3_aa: CASSITSGRFDEQFF
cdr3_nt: TGTGCCAGCAGCATTACTAGCGGGAGGTTTGATGAGCAGTTCTTC

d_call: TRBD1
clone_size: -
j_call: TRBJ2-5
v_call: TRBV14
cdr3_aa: CASSQTGLAMEKETQYF
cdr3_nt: TGTGCCAGCAGCCAGACAGGGCTTGCCATGGAAAAGGAGACCCAGTACTTC

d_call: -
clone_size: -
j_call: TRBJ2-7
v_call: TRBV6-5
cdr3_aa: CASSYSQNAVYEQYF
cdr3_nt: TGTGCCAGCAGTTACTCCCAGAACGCGGTCTACGAGCAGTACTTC

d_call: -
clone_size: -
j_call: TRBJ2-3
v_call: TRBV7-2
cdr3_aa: CASSLFGLSTDTQYF
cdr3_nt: TGTGCCAGCAGCTTATTCGGACTGAGCACAGATACGCAGTATTTT

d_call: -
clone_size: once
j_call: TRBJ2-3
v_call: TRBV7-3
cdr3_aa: CASSPRRSPDTQYF
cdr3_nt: TGTGCCAGCAGCCCTAGGAGGTCCCCAGATACGCAGTATTTT

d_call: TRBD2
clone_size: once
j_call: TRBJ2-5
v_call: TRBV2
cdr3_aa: CASRIPGLDQETQYF
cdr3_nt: TGTGCCAGCAGAATCCCGGGACTAGATCAAGAGACCCAGTACTTC

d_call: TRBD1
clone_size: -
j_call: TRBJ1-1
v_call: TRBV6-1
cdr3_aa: CASTYPGTAHTEAFF
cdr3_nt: TGTGCCAGCACATACCCCGGGACAGCTCACACTGAAGCTTTCTTT

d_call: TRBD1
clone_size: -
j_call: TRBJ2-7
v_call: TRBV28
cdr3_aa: CASGGQGGGHEQYF
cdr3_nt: TGTGCCAGCGGGGGACAGGGGGGCGGGCACGAGCAGTACTTC

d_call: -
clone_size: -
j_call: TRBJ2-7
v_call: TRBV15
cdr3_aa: CATSRDKILSTYEQYF
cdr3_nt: TGTGCCACCAGCAGAGATAAGATACTATCAACCTACGAGCAGTACTTC

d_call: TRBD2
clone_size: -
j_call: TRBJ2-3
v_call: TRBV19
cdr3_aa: CASSKRLGAGGITDTQYF
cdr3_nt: TGTGCCAGTAGTAAGAGATTAGGAGCGGGAGGTATCACAGATACGCAGTATTTT

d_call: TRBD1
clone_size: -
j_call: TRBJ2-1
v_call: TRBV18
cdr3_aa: CASSRQGAGGWNEQFF
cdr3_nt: TGTGCCAGCTCACGGCAGGGGGCAGGGGGCTGGAATGAGCAGTTCTTC

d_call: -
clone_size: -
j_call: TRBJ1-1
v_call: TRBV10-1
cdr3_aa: CASGSRGEAFF
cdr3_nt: TGCGCCAGCGGATCCAGGGGTGAAGCTTTCTTT

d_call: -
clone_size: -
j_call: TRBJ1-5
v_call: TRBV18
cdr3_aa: CASSPGRGNQPQHF
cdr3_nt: TGTGCCAGCTCACCAGGCAGGGGCAATCAGCCCCAGCATTTT

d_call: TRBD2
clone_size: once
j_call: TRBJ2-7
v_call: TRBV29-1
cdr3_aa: CSVPRSGSSNEQYF
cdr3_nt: TGCAGCGTTCCGCGGAGCGGGAGTTCCAACGAGCAGTACTTC